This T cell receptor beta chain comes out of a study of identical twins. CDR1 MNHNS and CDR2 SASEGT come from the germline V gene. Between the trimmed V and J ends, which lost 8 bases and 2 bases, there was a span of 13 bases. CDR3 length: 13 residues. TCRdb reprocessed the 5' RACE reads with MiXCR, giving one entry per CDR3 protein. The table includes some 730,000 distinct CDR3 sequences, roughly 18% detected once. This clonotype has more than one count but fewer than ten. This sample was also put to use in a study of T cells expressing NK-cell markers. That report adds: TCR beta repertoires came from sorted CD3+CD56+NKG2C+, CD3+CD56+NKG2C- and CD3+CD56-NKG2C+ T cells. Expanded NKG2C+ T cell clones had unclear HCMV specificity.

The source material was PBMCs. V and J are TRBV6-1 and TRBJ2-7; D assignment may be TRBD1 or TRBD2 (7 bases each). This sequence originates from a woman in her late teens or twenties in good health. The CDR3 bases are TGTGCCAGCGGGAGGGACAGCGCCTACGAGCAGTACTTC. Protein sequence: CASGRDSAYEQYF.